Shown below are 8 T cell receptor beta chains from a single sample sequenced in a study of blood T cell repertoires in COVID-19. Sequencing was performed with immunoSEQ multiplex PCR; in TCRdb, only in-frame clones are kept and a portion is missing. The sample consists of some 100,000 clones, 90% to 95% of them appearing once. The sequenced sample was peripheral blood. All receptors derive from a man aged 60 to 75 with acute or convalescent COVID-19.

The J gene is TRBJ2-7, the V gene TRBV4-1, with a weak D call TRBD2 (5 bases). This CDR3 spans 13 amino acids. Between the trimmed V and J ends, which lost 4 bases and 4 bases, there was a span of 11 bases. The germline V gene has CDR1 MGHRA and CDR2 YSYEKL. The DNA of the CDR3 is TGCGCCAGCAGCCCCAGCCCGGGATACGAGCAGTACGTC. Protein product: CASSPSPGYEQYV.

Remarks on this clone: The conserved closing phenylalanine or tryptophan is absent in this CDR3, likely reflecting a read error. The DNA is omitted, as the CDR3 cannot be located on it reliably, and the CDR3 follows TCRdb's listing. This chain uses TRBV21-1 with TRBJ2-6; the D call of TRBD2 is as the table states it, not checked on the DNA. TRBV21-1 is a pseudogene locus. The CDR3 is 12 amino acids in total, end residues counted. The CDR3 is CASSPRARRAFV.

V and J are TRBV6-5 and TRBJ1-4; tentatively, D is TRBD1 (6 bases). Trimming left V 6 bases short and J 8 bases short, with 16 bases between. The V gene's germline CDR1 is MNHEY and CDR2 SVGAGI. The CDR3 loop spans 14 amino acids. As DNA, the CDR3 is TGTGCCAGCAGGACGGGGGGGGCGAGGGAAAAACTGTTTTTT. Encoded protein: CASRTGGAREKLFF.

The chain recombines TRBV7-3 with TRBJ2-3, with TRBD2 as a possible D gene (5 bases). The CDR3 runs 15 residues. Germline V gene sequence: CDR1 SGHTA, CDR2 FQGTGA. V lost 1 base and J lost 2, with 10 bases in between. The CDR3 reads CASSLRASPTDTQYF. As DNA, the CDR3 is TGTGCCAGCAGCTTAAGGGCTAGCCCCACAGATACGCAGTATTTT. The entire variable domain, with the rest obtained from reference TRBV7-3 and TRBJ2-3, is as follows: GAGVSQTPSNKVTEKGKYVELRCDPISGHTALYWYRQSLGQGPEFLIYFQGTGAADDSGLPNDRFFAVRPEGSVSTLKIQRTERGDSAVYLCASSLRASPTDTQYFGPGTRLTVL.

J is TRBJ1-1 and V is TRBV15; D gene uncertain. Looked up from germline, CDR1 is LNHNV and CDR2 is YYDKDF (reference sequence). The V gene lost 1 base and the J gene lost 5 bases, with 8 bases spanning the gap. CDR3 length: 13 residues. This CDR3 reads CATSRAGRTEAFF. The CDR3, as DNA: TGTGCCACCAGCAGAGCGGGGAGGACTGAAGCTTTCTTT.

The chain employs TRBV7-9 and TRBJ1-2; D is perhaps TRBD1 (5 bases). The CDR3 is 15 amino acids. V was pared by 1 base and J by 3 bases, with 12 bases between. Germline values: CDR1 SEHNR, CDR2 FQNEAQ (reference sequence). In DNA, the CDR3 is TGTGCCAGCAGCTTAGGGGCAGGGTTAGACTATGGCTACACCTTC. This sequence encodes CASSLGAGLDYGYTF.

The J gene is TRBJ1-2, the V gene TRBV6-5; 12 positions match TRBD1. The germline V gene encodes CDR1 MNHEY and CDR2 SVGAGI. V shed 6 bases and J 8 bases; nucleotides not matched to a gene: 10. The CDR3 length is 15 residues. CDR3 amino acids: CASSQSGQGARGYTF. The CDR3 DNA sequence: TGTGCCAGCAGCCAATCGGGACAGGGGGCGCGGGGCTACACCTTC.

Note on this clone: The same CDR3 also results from other DNA sequences found in this sample. This chain uses TRBV7-9 with TRBJ2-7, with D tentatively TRBD2 (6 bases). Per germline, CDR1 SEHNR and CDR2 FQNEAQ (reference sequence). This CDR3 has 14 residues. V lost 5 bases to trimming and J lost 0 bases, with 11 bases between them. The CDR3 region has the DNA TGTGCCAGCAGCCCGGGACTTCCCTCCTACGAGCAGTACTTC. Its translation is CASSPGLPSYEQYF.